Presented here are 22 T cell receptor beta chains from one specimen sequenced in a study of T cells after yellow fever vaccination. Each CDR3 protein gets one entry after TCRdb re-called the 5' RACE reads with MiXCR. The repertoire holds approximately 250,000 distinct CDR3 sequences, with 6.5% to 7.5% as singletons. The material sequenced was CD4+ T cells sorted from PBMCs, taken on the day of the yellow fever booster vaccination. These receptors were obtained from a man aged 30-40 years who received the YFV17D yellow fever vaccine.

Ten or more counts support this clonotype. The chain links TRBV5-1 to TRBJ2-3, with 9 bases fitting TRBD1. CDR3 length: 14 residues. Germline V CDR1 and CDR2: SGHRS, YFSETQ. With V trimmed by 4 bases and J by 6 bases, 6 bases remained unmatched. The CDR3 nucleotides are TGCGCCAGCAGCGCCGGGACAGGGTTGGATACGCAGTATTTT. Amino acid sequence: CASSAGTGLDTQYF.

This clonotype has a handful of counts. The V gene is TRBV5-1, the J gene TRBJ2-3, with 7 positions matching TRBD2. J lost 6 bases, V lost 4 bases, and 17 bases had no gene match. From germline, CDR1 is SGHRS and CDR2 YFSETQ. The CDR3 has 17 residues. DNA of the CDR3: TGCGCCAGCAGCCATCGGGTGAGGACTAGGAGGTCGGATACGCAGTATTTT. Protein: CASSHRVRTRRSDTQYF.

The rearrangement links TRBV7-2 to TRBJ1-1; D ambiguous. There are 14 residues in the CDR3. V lost 4 bases and J lost 5, with 14 bases in between. Germline CDR1 SGHTA, CDR2 FQGNSA. CDR3 nucleotides: TGTGCCAGCAGCTCCCGCGTCGTGGGAACTGAAGCTTTCTTT. Residues: CASSSRVVGTEAFF.

This clonotype has at least ten counts. The genes are TRBV7-3 and TRBJ2-1; 8 bases line up with TRBD2. This CDR3 region has 14 residues. The ends lost 5 bases at V and 6 bases at J; junction bases unmatched: 6. The V gene's germline CDR1 is SGHTA and CDR2 FQGTGA. The CDR3 loop reads CASSPGLEGNEQFF. The CDR3 DNA sequence: TGTGCCAGCAGCCCGGGACTAGAGGGCAATGAGCAGTTCTTC.

Many counts were recorded for this clonotype. The chain links TRBV20-1 to TRBJ2-7; 7 nucleotides align to TRBD2. Germline V gives CDR1 DFQATT, CDR2 SNEGSKA (reference sequence). V was pared by 6 bases and J by 2 bases, with 4 bases of the junction left unmatched. The CDR3 sequence is 12 residues long. CDR3 loop: CSASGEAYEQYF. The CDR3 nucleotides read TGCAGTGCAAGCGGGGAAGCCTACGAGCAGTACTTC.

This clonotype has ten or more counts. The V gene is TRBV12-3 or TRBV12-4, the J gene TRBJ2-7; D is undetermined. The CDR3 runs to 13 residues. V lost 2 bases and J 9 bases, leaving 14 bases between the germline ends. CDR3 DNA sequence: TGTGCCAGCAGTTTATCCCCCCTCGAGTTGCAGTACTTC. This translates into CASSLSPLELQYF.

The V call is TRBV11-2, the J call TRBJ2-7; 11 bases map to TRBD2. The V and J ends lost 4 bases and 3 bases, in that order; junction bases with no gene match: 14. Per the germline V gene, CDR1 is SGHAT and CDR2 is FQNNGV. The CDR3 covers 18 residues. CDR3 in DNA: TGTGCCAGCAGCTCGCTGACTAGCGGGGCGAATCCATACTACGAGCAGTACTTC. This sequence encodes CASSSLTSGANPYYEQYF.

This clonotype was observed many times. The chain employs TRBV20-1 and TRBJ2-3, with 12 bases identical to TRBD2. V lost 6 bases, J lost 4 bases, and 5 bases stayed unmatched. CDR1 and CDR2 (germline): DFQATT, SNEGSKA (reference sequence). The CDR3 is 14 amino acids. This CDR3 reads CSASLAGGADTQYF. The DNA for the CDR3 is TGCAGTGCCAGCCTAGCGGGAGGGGCAGATACGCAGTATTTT.

The sample holds many counts of this clonotype. The chain combines TRBV12-5 with TRBJ2-1; no reliable D call. The CDR3 covers 15 residues. Deletions cut 4 bases from V and 0 bases from J, with 10 bases between. The germline V gene has CDR1 LGHNT and CDR2 FRNRAP. The CDR3 nucleotides are TGTGCTAGTGGTTACGGGTCGAGCTCCTACAATGAGCAGTTCTTC. This translates into CASGYGSSSYNEQFF.

The table lists this clonotype with a few counts. The V gene is TRBV30, the J gene TRBJ2-1, with a tentative D call TRBD1 (6 bases). The CDR3 runs 16 residues. CDR1 and CDR2 (germline): GTSNPN, SVGIG (reference sequence). V gave up 3 bases and J gave up 0 bases, with 15 bases separating them. The CDR3 DNA reads TGTGCCTGGAGAGGGGGACACGACAGCTCCTACAATGAGCAGTTCTTC. Translated, it gives CAWRGGHDSSYNEQFF.

This chain connects TRBV7-9 to TRBJ1-1; D gene uncertain. Trimming pared 5 bases from V and 0 bases from J, leaving 7 bases between. CDR1 is SEHNR, CDR2 FQNEAQ, per germline (reference sequence). The CDR3 sequence is 13 residues long. In nucleotides, the CDR3 is TGTGCCAGCAGCGAAGGAATGAACACTGAAGCTTTCTTT. Translated, it gives CASSEGMNTEAFF.

This clonotype was detected many times. The chain has TRBV7-9 and TRBJ2-7; D call uncertain. This CDR3 region has 14 residues. V lost 4 bases and J 4 bases, leaving 14 bases between the germline ends. Germline-derived CDR1 and CDR2 are SEHNR and FQNEAQ (reference sequence). This CDR3 reads CASSSPGLGYEQYF. The CDR3 DNA sequence: TGTGCCAGCAGCTCACCAGGTTTGGGGTACGAGCAGTACTTC.

This clonotype was counted a few times. The genes are TRBV6-2 or TRBV6-3 and TRBJ2-1; 7 bases are a match to TRBD1. The CDR3 loop spans 17 amino acids. Germline CDR1 MNHEY, CDR2 SVGEGT. V shed 2 bases and J 7 bases; nucleotides not matched to a gene: 14. This CDR3 is CASSYGQATLLGNEQFF. The CDR3 DNA reads TGTGCCAGCAGTTACGGACAGGCTACACTCTTGGGGAATGAGCAGTTCTTC.

This clonotype was detected ten times or more. This chain links TRBV18 with TRBJ2-7; 8 bases fit TRBD2. Germline lookup yields CDR1 KGHSH and CDR2 LQKENI. CDR3 size: 14 residues. Trimming at V came to 2 bases and at J to 4 bases, leaving 4 bases not matched to a gene. The CDR3 DNA reads as TGTGCCAGCTCACCAACGGGAGGGCCGTACGAGCAGTACTTC. It translates to CASSPTGGPYEQYF.

This clonotype was counted a few times. This sequence joins TRBV7-8 and TRBJ1-2, with a weak D call TRBD1 (5 bases). The CDR3 has 14 amino acids. The V gene's germline CDR1 is SGHVS and CDR2 FQNEAQ. The V and J ends lost 3 bases and 4 bases respectively, with 12 bases between them. The CDR3 loop reads CASSFDWGGYGYTF. CDR3 DNA: TGTGCCAGCAGCTTCGATTGGGGGGGCTATGGCTACACCTTC.

This clonotype appeared many times. This chain joins TRBV24-1 and TRBJ2-3; 8 nucleotides match TRBD2. CDR1 and CDR2 (germline): KGHDR, SFDVKD. The CDR3 runs 16 residues. Trimming at V came to 1 base and at J to 4 bases, leaving 6 bases not matched to a gene. Here the CDR3 DNA reads TGTGCCACCAGTGATTTTTCGGGAGGGCATCCAGATACGCAGTATTTT. Its translation: CATSDFSGGHPDTQYF.

This clonotype was counted at least ten times. This chain uses TRBV4-2 with TRBJ1-2; D is perhaps TRBD1 (5 bases). Trimming shortened V by 1 base and J by 6 bases, and 18 bases separated the two germline ends. This CDR3 contains 16 residues. Germline assignment: CDR1 LGHNA and CDR2 YNFKEQ. In DNA, the CDR3 is TGTGCCAGCAGCCAAGGAGGCGGCGGGGCGGCTGATGGCTACACCTTC. This gives the protein CASSQGGGGAADGYTF.

V is TRBV5-4 and J is TRBJ2-5; D assignment may be TRBD1 or TRBD2 (5 bases each). Trimming shortened V by 2 bases and J by 5 bases, and 13 bases separated the two germline ends. The germline V gene has CDR1 SGHNT and CDR2 YYREEE (reference sequence). The CDR3 covers 14 residues. The CDR3 bases are TGTGCCAGCAGCTTTGCACTAGAGGGGGAGACCCAGTACTTC. As protein: CASSFALEGETQYF.

This clonotype has a handful of counts. CDR3 sequence: CAWRPGNRGGYNEQFF. The CDR3 region has the DNA TGTGCCTGGAGACCTGGTAACAGGGGAGGCTACAATGAGCAGTTCTTC. V usage is TRBV30 and J usage is TRBJ2-1, with D possibly being TRBD1 (7 bases). The CDR3 length is 16 residues. Germline V gene lookup returns CDR1 GTSNPN and CDR2 SVGIG (reference sequence). V was trimmed by 3 bases and J by 3 bases, leaving 18 bases between them.

On this clonotype: A clone one base away is much larger, so this may be a read error. This sequence joins TRBV6-2 or TRBV6-3 and TRBJ2-1; the match to TRBD2 covers 11 bases. Germline assignment: CDR1 MNHEY and CDR2 SVGEGT. The CDR3 sequence is 15 residues long. CDR3 in amino acids: CTSSYGTSGHNEQFF. The CDR3 bases are TGTACCAGCAGTTACGGGACTAGCGGACACAATGAGCAGTTCTTC.

This clonotype was seen a few times. Sequence at one end of the junction differs from germline and may be a read error. The chain employs TRBV20-1 and TRBJ2-5; 8 positions match TRBD2. CDR1 and CDR2 (germline): DFQATT, SNEGSKA (reference sequence). The CDR3 length is 14 residues. The CDR3 DNA reads as TGCAGTGCCAGAGCGGGAGCTCATCGAGAGACCCAGTACTTC. Translated, it gives CSARAGAHRETQYF.

The sample holds a few counts of this clonotype. The chain joins TRBV5-1 to TRBJ2-5; TRBD2 is a possible D gene (5 bases). Deletions cut 4 bases from V and 4 bases from J, with 14 bases between. Germline CDR1 is SGHRS and CDR2 is YFSETQ. CDR3 length: 14 amino acids. CDR3 in amino acids: CASSPGSTIETQYF. In DNA, the CDR3 is TGCGCCAGCAGCCCAGGATCGACTATAGAGACCCAGTACTTC.